A single sample gave rise to the 21 T cell receptor beta chains below, sequenced in a study of shared clonotypes between healthy human individuals. The assay was immunoSEQ multiplex PCR, and TCRdb's table has in-frame clones only and misses some. The sample records roughly 300,000 clones, roughly 91% being singletons. Sequenced: memory CD8+ T cells sorted from blood. Indicated subset: CD45RO+ cells pooled with CCR7-negative TemRA cells. These receptors came from a man between 18 and 29 years old in good health.

This CDR3 reads CASSQDDGLDTEAFF. The CDR3, as DNA: TGCGCCAGCAGCCAAGATGACGGACTGGACACTGAAGCTTTCTTT. The chain carries TRBV4-1 and TRBJ1-1; no firm D call. Germline CDR1 reads MGHRA; CDR2 reads YSYEKL. Trimming took off 0 bases at V and 3 bases at J, with 11 bases between the two ends. The CDR3 is 15 residues long.

The genes are TRBV7-9 and TRBJ2-7; D gene uncertain. Trimming removed 6 bases at V and 9 bases at J, with 12 bases between. This CDR3 is 11 amino acids long. Germline CDR1 SEHNR, CDR2 FQNEAQ (reference sequence). CDR3 residues: CASSWTNTQYF. The DNA of the CDR3 is TGTGCCAGCAGTTGGACGAATACGCAGTACTTC.

CDR3 loop: CASSPGRGYEQFF. CDR3 DNA: TGTGCCAGCAGCCCCGGGAGAGGCTATGAGCAGTTCTTC. The J gene is TRBJ2-1, the V gene TRBV27, with D possibly TRBD2 on 6 matching bases. This CDR3 region has 13 residues. The V end was cut by 6 bases, the J end by 8 bases, with 14 bases between. Per germline, CDR1 MNHEY and CDR2 SMNVEV (reference sequence).

The V call is TRBV4-3, the J call TRBJ2-5; D may be TRBD2 (5 bases). CDR1 LGHNA and CDR2 YSLEER come from the germline V gene. The CDR3 is made up of 14 amino acids. V was pared by 1 base and J by 2 bases, with 8 bases between. CDR3 loop: CASSQAGEQETQYF. CDR3 DNA sequence: TGCGCCAGCAGCCAAGCTGGGGAGCAAGAGACCCAGTACTTC.

The CDR3 here is CASSRDMSYEQYF. The CDR3 DNA reads as TGTGCCAGCAGCCGGGACATGAGCTACGAGCAGTACTTC. The J gene is TRBJ2-7, the V gene TRBV5-6; maybe TRBD1 (6 bases). Germline lookup yields CDR1 SGHDT and CDR2 YYEEEE. V was shortened by 4 bases and J by 3 bases, with 11 bases between the two germline ends. The CDR3 runs 13 residues.

The chain couples TRBV28 to TRBJ2-2; 12 bases match TRBD2. This CDR3 contains 16 residues. Germline CDR1 reads MDHEN; CDR2 reads SYDVKM. V shed 5 bases, J shed 7 bases, and the junction held 8 bases outside the gene matches. The CDR3 DNA follows: TGTGCCAGCAGTACTCGGACTAGCGGGGTCATCGGGGAGCTGTTTTTT. Translation gives CASSTRTSGVIGELFF.

This chain links TRBV7-9 with TRBJ2-2; TRBD1 might be the D (7 bases). Germline V gives CDR1 SEHNR, CDR2 FQNEAQ (reference sequence). The ends were cut back, 5 bases at V and 1 base at J, with 11 bases in the middle. The CDR3 runs 15 residues. The CDR3 here is CASSPGGQNTGELFF. The CDR3 DNA reads as TGTGCCAGCAGCCCAGGGGGGCAGAACACCGGGGAGCTGTTTTTT.

The gene calls are TRBV5-4 and TRBJ2-2, with TRBD2 matching 7 bases. The CDR3 loop spans 16 amino acids. The trim removed 2 bases at V and 4 bases at J, leaving 8 bases unmatched. Germline CDR1 SGHNT, CDR2 YYREEE (reference sequence). The chain's CDR3 is CASSLDGLGITGELFF. The DNA of the CDR3 is TGTGCCAGCAGCTTAGACGGACTAGGAATCACCGGGGAGCTGTTTTTT.

This chain joins TRBV4-1 and TRBJ1-1, with D uncertain. From germline, CDR1 is MGHRA and CDR2 YSYEKL. This CDR3 has 14 amino acids. The V and J ends lost 4 bases and 6 bases respectively, with 15 bases between them. The CDR3 spells CASSPALEGSEAFF. The CDR3 DNA is TGCGCCAGCAGCCCCGCGCTCGAGGGCTCTGAAGCTTTCTTT.

V is TRBV6-5 and J is TRBJ2-7; D unresolved. Germline-derived CDR1 and CDR2 are MNHEY and SVGAGI. The CDR3 has 11 residues. V shed 4 bases and J shed 0 bases, with 1 base lying between them. In DNA, the CDR3 is TGTGCCAGCAGTTTCTCCTACGAGCAGTACTTC. This gives the protein CASSFSYEQYF.

The chain has TRBV6-6 and TRBJ2-5; TRBD2 matches 9 bases. The trim removed 4 bases at V and 7 bases at J, leaving 10 bases unmatched. Germline-derived CDR1 and CDR2 are MNHNY and SVGAGI (reference sequence). This CDR3 spans 15 amino acids. The CDR3 DNA follows: TGTGCCAGCAGTTTAGGGACTAGCTCGGCGGGGACCCAGTACTTC. Translating it yields CASSLGTSSAGTQYF.

The genes are TRBV4-1 and TRBJ1-5, with 7 bases identical to TRBD1. The CDR3 sequence is 17 residues long. J lost 0 bases, V lost 4 bases, and 9 bases had no gene match. The germline V gene has CDR1 MGHRA and CDR2 YSYEKL. The CDR3 loop is CASSRPRQGNSNQPQHF. As DNA, the CDR3 is TGCGCCAGCAGCCGCCCCAGACAGGGAAATAGCAATCAGCCCCAGCATTTT.

This sequence joins TRBV7-9 and TRBJ2-1; 8 nucleotides match TRBD2. CDR3 length equals 17 residues. Trimming at V came to 0 bases and at J to 5 bases, leaving 9 bases not matched to a gene. Germline loops: CDR1 SEHNR, CDR2 FQNEAQ (reference sequence). The CDR3 DNA reads TGTGCCAGCAGCTTAGCGCTGAGCGGGAGCGGAGACAATGAGCAGTTCTTC. This encodes CASSLALSGSGDNEQFF.

As to this clone: One end of the junction fails to match germline, which may point to a read error. This chain joins TRBV13 and TRBJ2-1; the D gene could be TRBD1 or TRBD2 (5 bases each). Germline V gene lookup returns CDR1 PRHDT and CDR2 FYEKMQ (reference sequence). The CDR3 is 12 residues long. The CDR3 loop is CARGKPGTGILF. The CDR3 coding sequence is TGTGCCAGGGGAAAGCCCGGGACCGGCATTCTCTTC.

This chain links TRBV4-1 with TRBJ1-1; D gene unclear. The CDR3 is 16 residues long. From germline, CDR1 is MGHRA and CDR2 YSYEKL. V was shortened by 1 base and J by 0 bases, with 12 bases between the two germline ends. The chain's CDR3 is CASSQAQLPMNTEAFF. The CDR3, as DNA: TGCGCCAGCAGCCAAGCACAGCTGCCTATGAACACTGAAGCTTTCTTT.

This clone has only one observation. The chain carries TRBV27 and TRBJ2-3; D not resolved. The germline V and J ends were trimmed by 5 bases and 1 base, with 13 bases remaining between them. Germline loops: CDR1 MNHEY, CDR2 SMNVEV (reference sequence). The CDR3 sequence is 15 residues long. The CDR3 is CASSPDDSRTDTQYF. DNA for the CDR3: TGTGCCAGCAGTCCCGATGATTCTCGCACAGATACGCAGTATTTT.

This clone was seen just once. The chain has TRBV12-1 and TRBJ1-1. TRBV12-1 has pseudogene status. This CDR3 comprises 15 residues. The CDR3 loop reads CASSLAGSLNTEAFF. CDR3 DNA: TGTGCCAGCAGCTTAGCCGGGAGCCTGAACACTGAAGCTTTCTTT.

The V gene is TRBV30, the J gene TRBJ2-5; D is perhaps TRBD2 (6 bases). The CDR3 length is 14 residues. Trimming shortened V by 1 base and J by 1 base, and 10 bases separated the two germline ends. Germline lookup yields CDR1 GTSNPN and CDR2 SVGIG (reference sequence). DNA for the CDR3: TGTGCCTGGAGTGGATGGGACTCCCAAGAGACCCAGTACTTC. Amino acids: CAWSGWDSQETQYF.

CDR3 nucleotides: TGTGCCAGCAGCTCAAACCGACAGACTACAGATACGCAGTATTTT. Its translation: CASSSNRQTTDTQYF. The chain has TRBV7-9 and TRBJ2-3; possibly TRBD1 for D (5 bases). Germline-derived CDR1 and CDR2 are SEHNR and FQNEAQ (reference sequence). The CDR3 runs 15 residues. V was cut by 4 bases and J by 3 bases, with 14 bases left in between.

This rearrangement joins TRBV11-1 to TRBJ2-7; a possible D gene is TRBD2 (6 bases). Trimming removed 5 bases at V and 3 bases at J, with 11 bases between. The CDR3 totals 13 residues. The germline V gene has CDR1 SGHAT and CDR2 FQDESV (reference sequence). DNA of the CDR3: TGTGCCAGCAGCCCACACGGGAGCTACGAGCAGTACTTC. Translating it yields CASSPHGSYEQYF.

The chain joins TRBV7-8 to TRBJ2-3; TRBD1 matches 9 bases. This CDR3 contains 16 residues. The ends lost 1 base at V and 2 bases at J; junction bases unmatched: 4. Germline CDR1 is SGHVS and CDR2 is FQNEAQ. DNA for the CDR3: TGTGCCAGCAGCTTAGACAGGGGGCAACCCACAGATACGCAGTATTTT. This sequence encodes CASSLDRGQPTDTQYF.